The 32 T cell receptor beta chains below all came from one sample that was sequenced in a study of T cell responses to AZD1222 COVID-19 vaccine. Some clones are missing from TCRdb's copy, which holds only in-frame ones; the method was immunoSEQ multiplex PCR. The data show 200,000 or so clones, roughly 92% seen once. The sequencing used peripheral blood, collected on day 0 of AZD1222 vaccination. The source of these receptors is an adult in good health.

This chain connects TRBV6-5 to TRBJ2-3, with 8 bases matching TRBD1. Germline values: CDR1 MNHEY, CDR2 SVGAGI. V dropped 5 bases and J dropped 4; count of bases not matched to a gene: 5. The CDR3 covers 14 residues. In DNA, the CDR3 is TGTGCCAGCAGTACCCCAGGGGGCGCAGATACGCAGTATTTT. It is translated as CASSTPGGADTQYF.

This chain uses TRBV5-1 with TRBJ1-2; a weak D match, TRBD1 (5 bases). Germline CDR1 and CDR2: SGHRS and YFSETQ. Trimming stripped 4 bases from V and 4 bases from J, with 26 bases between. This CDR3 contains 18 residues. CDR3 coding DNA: TGCGCCAGCAGCCACCATGGATACCGGGACGGGCGTCTCTATGGCTACACCTTC. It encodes CASSHHGYRDGRLYGYTF.

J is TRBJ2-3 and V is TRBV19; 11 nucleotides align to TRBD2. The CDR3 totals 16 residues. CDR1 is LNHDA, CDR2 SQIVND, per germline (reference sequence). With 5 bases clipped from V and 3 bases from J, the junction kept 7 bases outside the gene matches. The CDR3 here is CASSPSASGRTDTQYF. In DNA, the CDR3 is TGTGCCAGTAGTCCCTCGGCTAGCGGGAGGACAGATACGCAGTATTTT.

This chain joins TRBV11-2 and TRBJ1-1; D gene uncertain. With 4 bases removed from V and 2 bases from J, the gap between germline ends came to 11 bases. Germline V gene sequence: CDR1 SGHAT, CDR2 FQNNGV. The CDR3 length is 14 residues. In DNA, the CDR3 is TGTGCCAGCAGCTCCCAAGCCGGAAACACTGAAGCTTTCTTT. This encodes CASSSQAGNTEAFF.

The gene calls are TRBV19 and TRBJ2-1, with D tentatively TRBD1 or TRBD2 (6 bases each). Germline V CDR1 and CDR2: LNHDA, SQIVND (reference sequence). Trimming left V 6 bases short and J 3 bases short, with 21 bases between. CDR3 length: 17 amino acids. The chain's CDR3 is CASRPNRGTNLYNEQFF. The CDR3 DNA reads TGTGCCAGTAGACCCAACCGGGGGACAAATCTCTACAATGAGCAGTTCTTC.

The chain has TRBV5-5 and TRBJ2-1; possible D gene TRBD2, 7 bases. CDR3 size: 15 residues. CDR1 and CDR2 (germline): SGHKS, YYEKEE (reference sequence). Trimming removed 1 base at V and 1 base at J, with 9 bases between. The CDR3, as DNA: TGTGCCAGCAGCTTGCGGGGGGCGTCCTACAATGAGCAGTTCTTC. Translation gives CASSLRGASYNEQFF.

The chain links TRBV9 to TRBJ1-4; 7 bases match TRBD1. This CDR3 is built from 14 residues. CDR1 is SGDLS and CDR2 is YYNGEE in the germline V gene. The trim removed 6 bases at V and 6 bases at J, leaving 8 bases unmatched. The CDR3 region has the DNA TGTGCCAGCACCCCGACAGGGATAGATGAAAAACTGTTTTTT. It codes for CASTPTGIDEKLFF.

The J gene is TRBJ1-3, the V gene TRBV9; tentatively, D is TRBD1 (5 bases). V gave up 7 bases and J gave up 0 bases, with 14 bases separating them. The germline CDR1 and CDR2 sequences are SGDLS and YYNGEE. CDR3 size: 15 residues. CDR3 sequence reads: CASRSGGHSGNTIYF. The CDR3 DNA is TGTGCCAGCCGCAGCGGGGGTCACTCTGGAAACACCATATATTTT. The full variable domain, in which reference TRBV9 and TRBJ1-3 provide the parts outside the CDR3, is DSGVTQTPKHLITATGQRVTLRCSPRSGDLSVYWYQQSLDQGLQFLIQYYNGEERAKGNILERFSAQQFPDLHSELNLSSLELGDSALYFCASRSGGHSGNTIYFGEGSWLTVV.

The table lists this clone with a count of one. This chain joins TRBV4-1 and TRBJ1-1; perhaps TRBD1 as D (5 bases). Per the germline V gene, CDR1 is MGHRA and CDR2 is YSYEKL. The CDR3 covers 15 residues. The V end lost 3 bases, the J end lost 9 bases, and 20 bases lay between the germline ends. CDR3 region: CASSQIGGGKGQAFF. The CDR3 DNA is TGCGCCAGCAGCCAGATCGGGGGAGGGAAAGGCCAAGCTTTCTTT.

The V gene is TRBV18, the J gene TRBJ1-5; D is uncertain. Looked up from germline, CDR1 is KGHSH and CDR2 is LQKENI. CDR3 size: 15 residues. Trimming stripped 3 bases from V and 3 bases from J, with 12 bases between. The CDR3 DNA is TGTGCCAGCTCACCTACCGGATCATCCAATCAGCCCCAGCATTTT. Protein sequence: CASSPTGSSNQPQHF.

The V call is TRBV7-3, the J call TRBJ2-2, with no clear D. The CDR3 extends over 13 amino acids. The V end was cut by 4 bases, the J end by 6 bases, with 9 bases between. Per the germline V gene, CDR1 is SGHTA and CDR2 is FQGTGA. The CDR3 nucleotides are TGTGCCAGCAGCTCATTCACCCCCGGGGAGCTGTTTTTT. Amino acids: CASSSFTPGELFF. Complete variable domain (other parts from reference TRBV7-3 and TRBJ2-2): GAGVSQTPSNKVTEKGKYVELRCDPISGHTALYWYRQSLGQGPEFLIYFQGTGAADDSGLPNDRFFAVRPEGSVSTLKIQRTERGDSAVYLCASSSFTPGELFFGEGSRLTVL.

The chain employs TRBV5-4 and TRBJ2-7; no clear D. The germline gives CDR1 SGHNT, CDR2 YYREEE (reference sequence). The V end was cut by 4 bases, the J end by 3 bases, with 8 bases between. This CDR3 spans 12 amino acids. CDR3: CASSQDDYEQYF. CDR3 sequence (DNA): TGTGCCAGCAGCCAAGACGACTACGAGCAGTACTTC.

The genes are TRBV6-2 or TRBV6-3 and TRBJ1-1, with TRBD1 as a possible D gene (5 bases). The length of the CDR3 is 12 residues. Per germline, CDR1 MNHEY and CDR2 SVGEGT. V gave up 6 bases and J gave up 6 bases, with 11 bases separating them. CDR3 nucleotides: TGTGCCAGCAGCCCCGGACACCCTGAAGCTTTCTTT. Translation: CASSPGHPEAFF.

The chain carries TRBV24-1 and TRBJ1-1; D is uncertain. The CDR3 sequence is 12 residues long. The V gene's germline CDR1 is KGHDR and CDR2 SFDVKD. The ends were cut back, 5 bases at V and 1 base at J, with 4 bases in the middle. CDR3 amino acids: CATSAPNTEAFF. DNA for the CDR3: TGTGCCACCAGTGCCCCGAACACTGAAGCTTTCTTT.

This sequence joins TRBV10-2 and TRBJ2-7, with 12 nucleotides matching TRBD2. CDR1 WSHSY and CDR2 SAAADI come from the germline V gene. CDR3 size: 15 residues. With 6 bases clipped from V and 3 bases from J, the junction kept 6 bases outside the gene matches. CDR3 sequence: CASSLRTSGIYEQYF. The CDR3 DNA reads TGCGCCAGCAGCCTTAGGACTAGCGGGATCTACGAGCAGTACTTC.

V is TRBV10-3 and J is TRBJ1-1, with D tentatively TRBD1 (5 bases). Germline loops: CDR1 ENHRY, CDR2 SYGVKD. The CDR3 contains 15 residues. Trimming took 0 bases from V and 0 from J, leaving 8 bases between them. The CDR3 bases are TGTGCCATCAGTGAGTCGGGACGGTTGAACACTGAAGCTTTCTTT. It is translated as CAISESGRLNTEAFF.

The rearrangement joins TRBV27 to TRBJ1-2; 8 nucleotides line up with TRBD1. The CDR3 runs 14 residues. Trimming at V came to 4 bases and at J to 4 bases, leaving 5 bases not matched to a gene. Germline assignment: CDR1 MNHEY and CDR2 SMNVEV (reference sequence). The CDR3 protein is CASSSGGQGYGYTF. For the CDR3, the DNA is TGTGCCAGCAGTTCGGGAGGACAGGGCTATGGCTACACCTTC.

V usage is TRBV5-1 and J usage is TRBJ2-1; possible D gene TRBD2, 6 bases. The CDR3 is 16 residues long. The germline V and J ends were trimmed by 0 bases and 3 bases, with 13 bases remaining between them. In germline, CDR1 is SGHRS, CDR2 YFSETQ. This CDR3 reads CASSLAGGNRYNEQFF. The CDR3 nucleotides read TGCGCCAGCAGCTTGGCCGGGGGAAATCGCTACAATGAGCAGTTCTTC.

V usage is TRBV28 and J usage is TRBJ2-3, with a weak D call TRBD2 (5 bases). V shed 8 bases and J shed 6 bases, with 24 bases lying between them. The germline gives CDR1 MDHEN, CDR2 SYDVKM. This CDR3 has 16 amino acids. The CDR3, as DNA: TGTGCCAGCGGACGGCTTAGCGCGGCGTCCAGGGATACGCAGTATTTT. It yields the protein CASGRLSAASRDTQYF.

CDR3 residues: CASSEEGYSGNTIYF. The CDR3 nucleotides read TGTGCCAGCAGTGAAGAAGGGTACTCTGGAAACACCATATATTTT. The chain carries TRBV2 and TRBJ1-3; D remains unclear. The CDR3 extends over 15 amino acids. Trimming took 1 base from V and 0 from J, leaving 7 bases between them. Per germline, CDR1 SNHLY and CDR2 FYNNEI.

CDR3 nucleotides: TGTGCCAGCAGTCGGGACAGGGGTAATTTGTGGGACACTGAAGCTTTCTTT. It codes for CASSRDRGNLWDTEAFF. The chain joins TRBV27 to TRBJ1-1; 10 bases agree with TRBD1. V lost 5 bases and J lost 3; bases outside the gene matches: 12. CDR3 length: 17 residues. The germline CDR1 and CDR2 sequences are MNHEY and SMNVEV (reference sequence).

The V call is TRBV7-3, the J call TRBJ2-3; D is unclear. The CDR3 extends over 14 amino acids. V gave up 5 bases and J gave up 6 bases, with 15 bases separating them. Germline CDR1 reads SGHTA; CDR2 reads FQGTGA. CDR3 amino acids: CASSQRASPDTQYF. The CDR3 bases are TGTGCCAGCAGCCAACGGGCCTCGCCGGATACGCAGTATTTT.

Here the CDR3 DNA reads TGTGCCAGCAGCAGATCATCCGGGACCGGTGGCTACACCTTC. Amino acids: CASSRSSGTGGYTF. The gene calls are TRBV7-3 and TRBJ1-2; perhaps TRBD1 as D (5 bases). Germline CDR1 SGHTA, CDR2 FQGTGA. The CDR3 spans 14 residues. V gave up 5 bases and J gave up 7 bases, with 17 bases separating them.

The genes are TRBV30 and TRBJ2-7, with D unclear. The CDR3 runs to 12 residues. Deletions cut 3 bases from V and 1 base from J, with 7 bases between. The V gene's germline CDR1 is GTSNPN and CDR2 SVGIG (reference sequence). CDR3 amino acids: CAWRDQSYEQYF. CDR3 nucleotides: TGTGCCTGGAGAGACCAATCCTACGAGCAGTACTTC.

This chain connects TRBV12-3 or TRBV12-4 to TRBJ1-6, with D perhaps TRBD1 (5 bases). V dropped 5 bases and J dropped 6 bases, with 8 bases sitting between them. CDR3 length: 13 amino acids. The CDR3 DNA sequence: TGTGCCAGCAGTCAGGGTTCTAATTCACCCCTCCACTTT. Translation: CASSQGSNSPLHF.

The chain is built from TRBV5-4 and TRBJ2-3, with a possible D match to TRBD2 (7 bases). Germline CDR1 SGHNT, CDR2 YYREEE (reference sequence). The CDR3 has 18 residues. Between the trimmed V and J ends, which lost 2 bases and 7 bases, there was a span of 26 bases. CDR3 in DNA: TGTGCCAGCAGCTTAGGCCCACGAGGGGGGGCGTTCGAGCATACGCAGTATTTT. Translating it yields CASSLGPRGGAFEHTQYF. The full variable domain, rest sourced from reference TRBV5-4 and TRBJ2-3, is ETGVTQSPTHLIKTRGQQVTLRCSSQSGHNTVSWYQQALGQGPQFIFQYYREEENGRGNFPPRFSGLQFPNYSSELNVNALELDDSALYLCASSLGPRGGAFEHTQYFGPGTRLTVL.

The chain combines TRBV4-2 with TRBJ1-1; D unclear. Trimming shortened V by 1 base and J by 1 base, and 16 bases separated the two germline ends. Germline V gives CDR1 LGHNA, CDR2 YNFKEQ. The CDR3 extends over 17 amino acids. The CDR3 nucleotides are TGTGCCAGCAGCCAAGCAGTAACGGACCCAAGGAACACTGAAGCTTTCTTT. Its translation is CASSQAVTDPRNTEAFF.

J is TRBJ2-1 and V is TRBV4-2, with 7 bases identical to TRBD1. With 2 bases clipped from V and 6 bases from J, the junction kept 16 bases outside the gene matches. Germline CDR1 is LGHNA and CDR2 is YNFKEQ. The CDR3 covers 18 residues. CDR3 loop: CASSQILGDRVGPNEQFF. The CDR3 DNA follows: TGTGCCAGCAGCCAAATCTTAGGTGACAGGGTAGGGCCCAATGAGCAGTTCTTC.

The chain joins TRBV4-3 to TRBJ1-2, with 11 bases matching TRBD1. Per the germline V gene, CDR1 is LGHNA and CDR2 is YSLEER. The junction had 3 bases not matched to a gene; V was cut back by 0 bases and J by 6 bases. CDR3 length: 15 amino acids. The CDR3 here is CASSQDRTGGHGYTF. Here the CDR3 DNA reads TGCGCCAGCAGCCAAGATAGGACAGGGGGCCATGGCTACACCTTC.

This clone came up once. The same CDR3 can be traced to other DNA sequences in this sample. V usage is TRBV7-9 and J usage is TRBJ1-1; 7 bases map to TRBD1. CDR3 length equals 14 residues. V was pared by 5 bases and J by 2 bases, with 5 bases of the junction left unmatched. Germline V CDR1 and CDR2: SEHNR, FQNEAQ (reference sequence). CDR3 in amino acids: CASSLGTANTEAFF. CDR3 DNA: TGTGCCAGCAGCCTTGGGACAGCTAACACTGAAGCTTTCTTT. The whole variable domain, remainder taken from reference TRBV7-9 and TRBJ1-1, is DTGVSQNPRHKITKRGQNVTFRCDPISEHNRLYWYRQTLGQGPEFLTYFQNEAQLEKSRLLSDRFSAERPKGSFSTLEIQRTEQGDSAMYLCASSLGTANTEAFFGQGTRLTVV.

The CDR3 loop reads CASRPGTGHPDTQYF. CDR3 sequence (DNA): TGTGCCAGCAGGCCCGGGACAGGGCACCCAGATACGCAGTATTTT. J is TRBJ2-3 and V is TRBV7-2; 9 bases fit TRBD1. The V gene end was trimmed by 6 bases and the J gene end by 4 bases; junction bases not matched to a gene: 8. The CDR3 spans 15 residues. CDR1 and CDR2 from the germline V gene are SGHTA and FQGNSA. Using reference TRBV7-2 and TRBJ2-3 for the parts outside the CDR3, the full variable domain is GAGVSQSPSNKVTEKGKDVELRCDPISGHTALYWYRQSLGQGLEFLIYFQGNSAPDKSGLPSDRFSAERTGGSVSTLTIQRTQQEDSAVYLCASRPGTGHPDTQYFGPGTRLTVL.

CDR3: CASSYGYGYTF. CDR3 in DNA: TGTGCCAGCAGCTACGGATATGGCTACACCTTC. The rearrangement joins TRBV7-9 to TRBJ1-2, with D hard to call. From germline, CDR1 is SEHNR and CDR2 FQNEAQ (reference sequence). The germline V and J ends were trimmed by 4 bases and 5 bases, with 5 bases remaining between them. The CDR3 length is 11 residues. The full variable domain, in which reference TRBV7-9 and TRBJ1-2 provide the parts outside the CDR3, is DTGVSQNPRHKITKRGQNVTFRCDPISEHNRLYWYRQTLGQGPEFLTYFQNEAQLEKSRLLSDRFSAERPKGSFSTLEIQRTEQGDSAMYLCASSYGYGYTFGSGTRLTVV.